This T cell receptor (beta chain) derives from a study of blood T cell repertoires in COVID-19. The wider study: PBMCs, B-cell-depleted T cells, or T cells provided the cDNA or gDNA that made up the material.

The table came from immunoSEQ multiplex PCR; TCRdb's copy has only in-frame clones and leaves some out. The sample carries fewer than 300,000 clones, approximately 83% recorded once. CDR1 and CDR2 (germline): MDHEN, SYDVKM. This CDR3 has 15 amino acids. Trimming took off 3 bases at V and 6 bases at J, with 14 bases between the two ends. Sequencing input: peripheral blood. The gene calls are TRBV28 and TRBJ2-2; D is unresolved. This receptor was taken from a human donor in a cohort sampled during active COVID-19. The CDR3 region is CASSFSTLGSGELFF. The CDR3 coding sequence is TGTGCCAGCAGTTTTAGCACTCTTGGCTCCGGGGAGCTGTTTTTT.